This T cell receptor beta chain was profiled in a study of T cell changes during pregnancy in multiple sclerosis. Sequencing was performed with immunoSEQ multiplex PCR; in TCRdb, only in-frame clones are kept and a portion is missing. The sample has 50,000 to 65,000 clones, 93% seen once. V shed 5 bases and J 2 bases; nucleotides not matched to a gene: 0. The germline gives CDR1 SGHAT, CDR2 FQNNGV. The CDR3 spans 12 residues. J is TRBJ2-7 and V is TRBV11-2; 7 bases line up with TRBD2. Sequencing was performed on CD8+ T cells from peripheral blood mononuclear cells, taken in the second trimester of pregnancy. The sequence was obtained from a female donor with multiple sclerosis, enrolled in a pregnancy study. Written as DNA, the CDR3 is TGTGCCAGCAGCGGGGGGGCCTACGAGCAGTACTTC. This gives the protein CASSGGAYEQYF.